Shown below are 24 T cell receptor beta chains from a single sample sequenced in a study of T cell responses to AZD1222 COVID-19 vaccine. Produced via immunoSEQ multiplex PCR; TCRdb's table is partial and in-frame only. Of roughly 140,000 clones detected, approximately 91% appear once; the ten largest clones hold about 1.8%. Sequenced here: peripheral blood, sampled 28 days after the second AZD1222 dose. These receptor sequences come from an adult who received the AZD1222 COVID-19 vaccine.

The CDR3 region has the DNA TGTGCCAGCAGAGGGACCGTACCCCATGGCTACACCTTC. It translates to CASRGTVPHGYTF. The chain combines TRBV5-4 with TRBJ1-2, with D maybe TRBD1 (5 bases). V lost 5 bases and J 6 bases, leaving 14 bases between the germline ends. CDR1 is SGHNT and CDR2 is YYREEE in the germline V gene (reference sequence). The CDR3 is 13 residues long.

For the CDR3, the DNA is TGCAGCGTCATTAGCGGGAGGCTCGGATACGAGCAGTACTTC. It translates to CSVISGRLGYEQYF. V and J are TRBV29-1 and TRBJ2-7; 10 bases align to TRBD2. With V trimmed by 6 bases and J by 4 bases, 9 bases remained unmatched. Germline V gene lookup returns CDR1 SQVTM and CDR2 ANQGSEA. CDR3 length: 14 amino acids.

The V call is TRBV18, the J call TRBJ1-2; D unclear. This CDR3 region has 17 residues. Looked up from germline, CDR1 is KGHSH and CDR2 is LQKENI. V lost 3 bases to trimming and J lost 3 bases, with 20 bases between them. The CDR3 region is CASSPPRGPGGDYGYTF. The CDR3 region has the DNA TGTGCCAGCTCACCCCCCCGGGGTCCGGGTGGAGACTATGGCTACACCTTC.

The rearrangement links TRBV5-1 to TRBJ1-5; D is unclear. The ends were cut back, 0 bases at V and 4 bases at J, with 8 bases in the middle. This CDR3 is 14 amino acids long. From germline, CDR1 is SGHRS and CDR2 YFSETQ. CDR3 sequence: CASSLGSGNQPQHF. DNA of the CDR3: TGCGCCAGCAGCTTGGGATCGGGGAATCAGCCCCAGCATTTT. The complete variable domain, with remaining parts taken from reference TRBV5-1 and TRBJ1-5, reads KAGVTQTPRYLIKTRGQQVTLSCSPISGHRSVSWYQQTPGQGLQFLFEYFSETQRNKGNFPGRFSGRQFSNSRSEMNVSTLELGDSALYLCASSLGSGNQPQHFGDGTRLSIL.

The J gene is TRBJ1-3, the V gene TRBV7-9; the match to TRBD1 covers 7 bases. The V segment lost 4 bases and the J segment 2 bases; nucleotides outside the gene matches: 8. This CDR3 has 16 residues. Germline loops: CDR1 SEHNR, CDR2 FQNEAQ (reference sequence). CDR3 sequence: CASSSRTGPTGNTIYF. The CDR3 nucleotides read TGTGCCAGCAGCTCCCGGACAGGACCAACTGGAAACACCATATATTTT.

The chain links TRBV6-5 to TRBJ2-1; a possible D gene is TRBD1 (5 bases). CDR1 and CDR2 from the germline V gene are MNHEY and SVGAGI. V lost 2 bases and J lost 4, with 9 bases in between. The CDR3 sequence is 14 residues long. The CDR3 sequence is CASSYARVYNEQFF. The CDR3 DNA reads as TGTGCCAGCAGTTACGCCAGGGTTTACAATGAGCAGTTCTTC.

The chain employs TRBV19 and TRBJ2-1; D gene unclear. Germline loops: CDR1 LNHDA, CDR2 SQIVND (reference sequence). This CDR3 is 15 amino acids long. Trimming shortened V by 10 bases and J by 1 base, and 17 bases separated the two germline ends. DNA for the CDR3: TGTGCCACTACCCAATATTTGGGTTCCTACAATGAGCAGTTCTTC. Translating gives CATTQYLGSYNEQFF. The full variable domain, its missing parts supplied by reference TRBV19 and TRBJ2-1, is DGGITQSPKYLFRKEGQNVTLSCEQNLNHDAMYWYRQDPGQGLRLIYYSQIVNDFQKGDIAEGYSVSREKKESFPLTVTSAQKNPTAFYLCATTQYLGSYNEQFFGPGTRLTVL.

The V and J genes are TRBV7-2 and TRBJ2-7; 8 positions match TRBD1. Germline CDR1 SGHTA, CDR2 FQGNSA. The CDR3 totals 15 residues. The ends lost 5 bases at V and 7 bases at J; junction bases unmatched: 13. CDR3 sequence (DNA): TGTGCCAGCAGCATGTACGGGACAGGAAATGGGGAGCAGTACTTC. This gives the protein CASSMYGTGNGEQYF. The full variable domain, rest sourced from reference TRBV7-2 and TRBJ2-7, is GAGVSQSPSNKVTEKGKDVELRCDPISGHTALYWYRQSLGQGLEFLIYFQGNSAPDKSGLPSDRFSAERTGGSVSTLTIQRTQQEDSAVYLCASSMYGTGNGEQYFGPGTRLTVT.

The chain links TRBV27 to TRBJ1-2, with unresolved D. The V gene's germline CDR1 is MNHEY and CDR2 SMNVEV (reference sequence). CDR3 length equals 14 residues. The germline V and J ends were trimmed by 2 bases and 4 bases, with 11 bases remaining between them. CDR3 sequence: CASSLNRAVYGYTF. For the CDR3, the DNA is TGTGCCAGCAGTTTAAATAGGGCAGTCTATGGCTACACCTTC.

The chain carries TRBV29-1 and TRBJ1-1; 7 nucleotides agree with TRBD1. The V gene end was trimmed by 3 bases and the J gene end by 7 bases; junction bases not matched to a gene: 8. The V gene's germline CDR1 is SQVTM and CDR2 ANQGSEA. The CDR3 length is 13 residues. DNA of the CDR3: TGCAGCGTTGATCCTTATAGGGGGCTTGAAGCTTTCTTT. Protein product: CSVDPYRGLEAFF.

The chain recombines TRBV6-4 with TRBJ2-1; TRBD2 matches 8 bases. Trimming cost V 6 bases and J 8 bases; bases outside gene matches: 6. This CDR3 contains 13 residues. Germline V gene data show CDR1 as MRHNA and CDR2 as SNTAGT. The CDR3 here is CASSRGGQYEQFF. CDR3 in DNA: TGTGCCAGCAGCCGGGGGGGACAATATGAGCAGTTCTTC.

CDR3 in DNA: TGTGCCAGCAGTGTCTTGGGTTCAGCAAAGACCCAGTACTTC. Protein product: CASSVLGSAKTQYF. V and J are TRBV2 and TRBJ2-5; D is uncertain. CDR1 is SNHLY, CDR2 FYNNEI, per germline. The V and J ends lost 4 bases and 6 bases respectively, with 15 bases between them. The CDR3 consists of 14 residues.

The chain couples TRBV29-1 to TRBJ2-7; TRBD1 is a possible D gene (7 bases). Between the trimmed V and J ends, which lost 4 bases and 3 bases, there was a span of 16 bases. In germline, CDR1 is SQVTM, CDR2 ANQGSEA. The CDR3 is made up of 14 amino acids. The CDR3 sequence is CSVGSRQGGYEQYF. Here the CDR3 DNA reads TGCAGCGTTGGATCCCGGCAGGGGGGCTACGAGCAGTACTTC.

Only one count was recorded for this clone. The CDR3 DNA reads as TGTGCCAGTACCTCAGGCAGGAGCTCCTACAATGAGCAGTTCTTC. Amino acids: CASTSGRSSYNEQFF. This chain joins TRBV19 and TRBJ2-1; D gene uncertain. Germline loops: CDR1 LNHDA, CDR2 SQIVND (reference sequence). CDR3 length equals 15 residues. With 7 bases removed from V and 0 bases from J, the gap between germline ends came to 13 bases.

CDR3 amino acids: CASSFAGGGNEQFF. CDR3 in DNA: TGTGCCAGCAGCTTCGCTGGAGGGGGCAATGAGCAGTTCTTC. The genes are TRBV5-5 and TRBJ2-1; perhaps D is TRBD1 or TRBD2 (6 bases each). CDR3 length: 14 residues. Germline lookup yields CDR1 SGHKS and CDR2 YYEKEE (reference sequence). V lost 2 bases and J 6 bases, leaving 12 bases between the germline ends.

The J gene is TRBJ2-1, the V gene TRBV5-6; D is possibly TRBD2 (5 bases). The V and J ends lost 2 bases and 7 bases respectively, with 13 bases between them. Germline CDR1 SGHDT, CDR2 YYEEEE. The CDR3 runs 14 residues. The CDR3 region is CASSFRSSMNEQFF. CDR3 DNA: TGTGCCAGCAGCTTTCGCTCTAGCATGAATGAGCAGTTCTTC.

In DNA, the CDR3 is TGCGCCGCTGGGGACAGAGTGTTATTTGCGCCCCAGCATTTT. Translated: CAAGDRVLFAPQHF. The chain uses TRBV23-1 and TRBJ1-5; TRBD1 matches at 7 bases. TRBV23-1 is an ORF, and what it does is uncertain. V was pared by 11 bases and J by 9 bases, with 16 bases of the junction left unmatched. The CDR3 contains 14 residues.

This sequence joins TRBV2 and TRBJ1-1; tentative D call: TRBD1 (5 bases). This CDR3 has 13 residues. Germline loops: CDR1 SNHLY, CDR2 FYNNEI. V shed 11 bases and J shed 6 bases, with 19 bases lying between them. The DNA for the CDR3 is TGTGCCGCCAATAAGATTGGGGCGGCTGAAGCTTTCTTT. As protein: CAANKIGAAEAFF. Full variable domain (outside the CDR3, taken from reference TRBV2 and TRBJ1-1): EPEVTQTPSHQVTQMGQEVILRCVPISNHLYFYWYRQILGQKVEFLVSFYNNEISEKSEIFDDQFSVERPDGSNFTLKIRSTKLEDSAMYFCAANKIGAAEAFFGQGTRLTVV.

V gene TRBV7-9 combines with J gene TRBJ2-3; the match to TRBD2 covers 14 bases. The V segment lost 5 bases and the J segment 2 bases; nucleotides outside the gene matches: 9. Germline loops: CDR1 SEHNR, CDR2 FQNEAQ (reference sequence). The CDR3 length is 18 residues. CDR3 in DNA: TGTGCCAGCAGCCGGGGGGGACTAGCGGGAGTGAACACAGATACGCAGTATTTT. Its translation: CASSRGGLAGVNTDTQYF.

The chain joins TRBV6-5 to TRBJ1-1; 8 nucleotides match TRBD1. The J segment lost 3 bases and the V segment lost 6 bases, leaving 9 bases of the junction unmatched. CDR1 and CDR2 from the germline V gene are MNHEY and SVGAGI. The CDR3 runs 15 residues. CDR3 residues: CASSPQGAVDTEAFF. DNA of the CDR3: TGTGCCAGCAGCCCGCAGGGGGCGGTGGACACTGAAGCTTTCTTT.

The CDR3 sequence: CASSPGGTNEKLFF. DNA of the CDR3: TGTGCCAGCAGCCCAGGGGGGACTAATGAAAAACTGTTTTTT. V gene TRBV5-4 combines with J gene TRBJ1-4, with 7 bases aligning to TRBD1. The CDR3 covers 14 residues. Germline assignment: CDR1 SGHNT and CDR2 YYREEE (reference sequence). V gave up 4 bases and J gave up 2 bases; unmatched junction bases: 2. The whole variable domain, remainder taken from reference TRBV5-4 and TRBJ1-4, is ETGVTQSPTHLIKTRGQQVTLRCSSQSGHNTVSWYQQALGQGPQFIFQYYREEENGRGNFPPRFSGLQFPNYSSELNVNALELDDSALYLCASSPGGTNEKLFFGSGTQLSVL.

V and J are TRBV19 and TRBJ1-2; TRBD1 matches at 10 bases. Unmatched junction bases numbered 4, after V lost 6 bases and J lost 3 bases. CDR1 is LNHDA and CDR2 is SQIVND in the germline V gene (reference sequence). CDR3 length: 14 amino acids. This chain's CDR3 is CASRGQGRDYGYTF. The CDR3, as DNA: TGTGCCAGTAGGGGACAGGGGAGGGACTATGGCTACACCTTC.

DNA of the CDR3: TGTGCCAGTTGCGGGACAGGGAGTGTCTATGGCTACACCTTC. It yields the protein CASCGTGSVYGYTF. The genes are TRBV19 and TRBJ1-2, with TRBD1 identical over 9 bases. CDR1 LNHDA and CDR2 SQIVND come from the germline V gene (reference sequence). CDR3 length: 14 amino acids. V shed 8 bases and J 4 bases; nucleotides not matched to a gene: 8.

This rearrangement joins TRBV9 to TRBJ1-3; 9 positions match TRBD1. Germline assignment: CDR1 SGDLS and CDR2 YYNGEE. The V gene end was trimmed by 3 bases and the J gene end by 0 bases; junction bases not matched to a gene: 10. The CDR3 has 18 amino acids. In DNA form, the CDR3 reads TGTGCCAGCAGCGCCAAAGCCGGGACAGGGTCCTCTGGAAACACCATATATTTT. Translation: CASSAKAGTGSSGNTIYF.